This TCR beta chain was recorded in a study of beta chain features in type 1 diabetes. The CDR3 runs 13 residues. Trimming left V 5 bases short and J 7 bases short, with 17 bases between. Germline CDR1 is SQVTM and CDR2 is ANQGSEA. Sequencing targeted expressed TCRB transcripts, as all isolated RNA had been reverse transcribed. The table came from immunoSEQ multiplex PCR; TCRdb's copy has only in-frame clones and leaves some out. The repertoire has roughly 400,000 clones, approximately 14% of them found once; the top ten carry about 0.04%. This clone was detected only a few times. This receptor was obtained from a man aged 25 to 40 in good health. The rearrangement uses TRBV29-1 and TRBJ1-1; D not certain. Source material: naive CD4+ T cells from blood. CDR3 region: CSVQGLVGVEAFF. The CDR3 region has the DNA TGCAGCGTTCAAGGACTAGTTGGGGTTGAAGCTTTCTTT.